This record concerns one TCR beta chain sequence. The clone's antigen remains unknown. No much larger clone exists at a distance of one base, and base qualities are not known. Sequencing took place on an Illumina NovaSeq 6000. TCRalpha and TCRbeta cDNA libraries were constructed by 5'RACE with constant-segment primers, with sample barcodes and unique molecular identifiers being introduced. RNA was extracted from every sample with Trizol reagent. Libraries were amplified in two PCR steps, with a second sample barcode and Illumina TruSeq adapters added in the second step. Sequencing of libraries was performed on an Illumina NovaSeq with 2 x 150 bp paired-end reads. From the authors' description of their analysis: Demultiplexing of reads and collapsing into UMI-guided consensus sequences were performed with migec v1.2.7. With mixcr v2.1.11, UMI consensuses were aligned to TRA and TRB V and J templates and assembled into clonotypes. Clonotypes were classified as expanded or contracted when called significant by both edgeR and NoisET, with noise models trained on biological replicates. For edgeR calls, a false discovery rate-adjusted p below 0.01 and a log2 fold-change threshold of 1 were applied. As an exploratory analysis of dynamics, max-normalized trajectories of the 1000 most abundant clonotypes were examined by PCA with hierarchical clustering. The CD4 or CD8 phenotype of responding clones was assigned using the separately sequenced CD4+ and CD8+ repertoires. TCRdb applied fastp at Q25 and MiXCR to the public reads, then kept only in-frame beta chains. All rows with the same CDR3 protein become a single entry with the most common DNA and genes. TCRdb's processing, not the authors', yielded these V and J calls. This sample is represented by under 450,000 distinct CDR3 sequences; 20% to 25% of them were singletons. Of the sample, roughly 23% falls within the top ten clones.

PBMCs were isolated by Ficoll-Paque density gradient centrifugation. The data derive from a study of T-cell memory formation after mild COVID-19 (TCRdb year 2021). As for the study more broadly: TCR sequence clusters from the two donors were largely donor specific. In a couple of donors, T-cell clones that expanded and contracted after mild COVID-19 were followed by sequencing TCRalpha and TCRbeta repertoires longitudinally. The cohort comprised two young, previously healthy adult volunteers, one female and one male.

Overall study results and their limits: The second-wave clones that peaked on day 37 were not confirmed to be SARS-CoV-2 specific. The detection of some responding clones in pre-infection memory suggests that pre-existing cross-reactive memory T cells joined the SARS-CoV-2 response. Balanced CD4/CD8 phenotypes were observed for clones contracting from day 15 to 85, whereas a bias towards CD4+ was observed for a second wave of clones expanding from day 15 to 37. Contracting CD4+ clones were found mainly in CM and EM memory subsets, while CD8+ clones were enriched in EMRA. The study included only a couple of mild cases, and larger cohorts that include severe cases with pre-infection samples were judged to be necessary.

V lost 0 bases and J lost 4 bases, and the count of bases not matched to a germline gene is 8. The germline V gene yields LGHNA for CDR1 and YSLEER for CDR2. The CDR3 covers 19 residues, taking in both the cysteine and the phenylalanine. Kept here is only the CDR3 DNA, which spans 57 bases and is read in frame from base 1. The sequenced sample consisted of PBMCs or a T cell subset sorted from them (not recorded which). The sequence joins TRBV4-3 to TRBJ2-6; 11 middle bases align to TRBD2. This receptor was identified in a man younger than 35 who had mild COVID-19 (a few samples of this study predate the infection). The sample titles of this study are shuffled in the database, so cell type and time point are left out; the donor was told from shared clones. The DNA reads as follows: TGCGCCAGCAGCCAAGATCCCACTAGCGGGGGTGCCGGGGCCAACGTCCTGACTTTC. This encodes CASSQDPTSGGAGANVLTF.